The clone carrying this TCR beta chain was observed at least ten times. The antigen remains undetermined. Time point indicated: newly diagnosed GD, antithyroid drugs for less than 3 months. The TCR library was made from RNA that had been extracted from PBMCs in TRIzol. With iRepertoire HTBI primers and Arm-PCR of CDR3 regions, TCR beta libraries were built. A single record per CDR3 protein comes from TCRdb applying MiXCR to the multiplex PCR reads. In the table there are a few hundred thousand distinct CDR3 sequences, approximately 18% of which are singletons. V shed 6 bases and J 8 bases; nucleotides not matched to a gene: 3. Looked up from germline, CDR1 is WSHSY and CDR2 is SAAADI. The CDR3 is 12 amino acids. These data belong to a study of regulatory T cells in long-lasting Graves disease. Notes on the study in general: Persistent disease showed a preference for TRBV28, TRBJ1-2 and TRBJ2-5.

The same specimen was also included in a second study, on T cells in Graves' hyperthyroidism and ophthalmopathy.

Sample: peripheral blood mononuclear cells (PBMCs), taken at new diagnosis, from a patient treated with antithyroid drugs. J is TRBJ1-3 and V is TRBV10-2; 8 nucleotides match TRBD1. This TCR derives from a woman in her 30s with Graves disease. The CDR3 region is CASSPQGDTIYF. The CDR3 nucleotides read TGCGCCAGCAGCCCACAGGGGGACACCATATATTTT.